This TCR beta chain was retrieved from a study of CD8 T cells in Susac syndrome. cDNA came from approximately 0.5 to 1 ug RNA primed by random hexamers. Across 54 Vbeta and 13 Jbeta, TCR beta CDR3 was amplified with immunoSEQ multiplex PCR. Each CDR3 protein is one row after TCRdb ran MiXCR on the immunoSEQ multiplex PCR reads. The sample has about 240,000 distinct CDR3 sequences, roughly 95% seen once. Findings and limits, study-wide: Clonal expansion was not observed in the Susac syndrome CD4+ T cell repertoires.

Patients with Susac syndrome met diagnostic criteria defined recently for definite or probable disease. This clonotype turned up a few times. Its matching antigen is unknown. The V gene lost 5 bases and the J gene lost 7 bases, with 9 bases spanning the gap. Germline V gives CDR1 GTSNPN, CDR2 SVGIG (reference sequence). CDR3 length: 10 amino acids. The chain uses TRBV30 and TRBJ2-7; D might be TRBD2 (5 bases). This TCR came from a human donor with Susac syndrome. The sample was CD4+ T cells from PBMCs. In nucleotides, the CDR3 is TGTGCCTGGGGCGAGCGGGAGCAGTACTTC. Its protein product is CAWGEREQYF.